This is a list of T cell receptor beta chains from one sample in a study of Graves' ophthalmopathy and Graves' hyperthyroidism. Each CDR3 protein is one row after TCRdb ran MiXCR on the multiplex PCR reads. The table records over 650,000 distinct CDR3 sequences, about 41% of them present only once. The sequenced material came from peripheral blood. The receptor source for this set is an adult man with Graves' ophthalmopathy. Both conserved end residues are part of each CDR3. The D gene is left open where the match is weak. Only part of the rows carry a size: once, few, many, or a class if the clone is expanded.

TRBV4-1	.	TRBJ1-5	.	CASSQVGRQVGQPQHF	TGCGCCAGCAGCCAAGTCGGTCGACAGGTGGGCCAGCCCCAGCATTTT
TRBV20-1	many	TRBJ2-5	.	CSARGSSAQETQYF	TGCAGTGCTAGAGGTTCTAGCGCTCAAGAGACCCAGTACTTC
TRBV5-6	many	TRBJ2-7	TRBD1	CASVLTGNYEQYF	TGTGCCAGTGTGCTGACAGGGAACTACGAGCAGTACTTC
TRBV12-3/TRBV12-4	many	TRBJ1-1	TRBD1	CASRTGTGNTEAFF	TGTGCCAGCAGAACCGGGACAGGCAACACTGAAGCTTTCTTT
TRBV12-3/TRBV12-4	many	TRBJ1-1	.	CASSLTGLEAFF	TGTGCCAGCAGTTTAACCGGGCTTGAAGCTTTCTTT
TRBV4-1	.	TRBJ2-5	TRBD2	CASSQDRLARETQYF	TGCGCCAGCAGCCAAGATCGACTAGCTAGGGAGACCCAGTACTTC
TRBV7-9	many	TRBJ1-2	.	CASSLLGHHPPDYGYTF	TGTGCCAGCAGCTTATTGGGACACCATCCCCCCGATTATGGCTACACCTTC
TRBV25-1	many	TRBJ1-5	TRBD1	CAITGDCNQPQHF	TGTGCCATTACAGGGGATTGCAATCAGCCCCAGCATTTT
TRBV5-4	few	TRBJ2-5	.	CASSGQYQETQYF	TGTGCCAGCAGTGGACAGTACCAAGAGACCCAGTACTTC
TRBV9	few	TRBJ2-5	TRBD2	CASSVLAGAQETQYF	TGTGCCAGCAGCGTATTAGCGGGGGCACAAGAGACCCAGTACTTC
TRBV19	.	TRBJ1-3	TRBD1	CASSKGQGGNTIYF	TGTGCCAGTAGTAAGGGACAGGGCGGAAACACCATATATTTT
TRBV4-1	few	TRBJ2-2	.	CASSPSRGFGELFF	TGCGCCAGCAGCCCGTCCCGTGGGTTCGGGGAGCTGTTTTTT
TRBV30	.	TRBJ2-5	.	CAWSVQAETQYF	TGTGCCTGGAGTGTACAGGCAGAGACCCAGTACTTC
TRBV9	once	TRBJ2-2	.	CASSVGVLDTGELFF	TGTGCCAGCAGCGTAGGGGTTCTGGACACCGGGGAGCTGTTTTTT
TRBV12-5	.	TRBJ2-5	.	CASGPPRPRRGTQYF	TGTGCTAGTGGTCCCCCCAGACCGAGAAGAGGGACCCAGTACTTC
TRBV4-3	few	TRBJ1-1	.	CASSHLSAGDTEAFF	TGCGCCAGCAGCCATCTATCAGCGGGGGACACTGAAGCTTTCTTT
TRBV6-6	few	TRBJ1-2	TRBD1	CASSSGQGVYGYTF	TGTGCCAGCAGTTCGGGACAGGGGGTCTATGGCTACACCTTC
TRBV7-8	many	TRBJ2-2	TRBD2	CASSHWEGSGSTGELFF	TGTGCCAGCAGCCACTGGGAAGGTAGCGGGAGCACCGGGGAGCTGTTTTTT
TRBV15	many	TRBJ1-4	.	CATSRDNGDEKLFF	TGTGCCACCAGCAGAGATAATGGGGATGAAAAACTGTTTTTT
TRBV20-1	many	TRBJ1-2	.	CSARDTGSPHGYTF	TGCAGTGCTAGAGATACCGGCAGTCCCCATGGCTACACCTTC
TRBV6-5	.	TRBJ1-5	.	CASSYGESQPQHF	TGTGCCAGCAGTTACGGGGAGAGTCAGCCCCAGCATTTT
TRBV6-5	.	TRBJ2-1	TRBD2	CASSYGGRAAEQFF	TGTGCCAGCAGTTACGGCGGGAGGGCCGCTGAGCAGTTCTTC
TRBV2	.	TRBJ1-3	.	CASSSGLSAGNTIYF	TGTGCCAGCAGTTCGGGACTTTCGGCTGGAAACACCATATATTTT
TRBV7-2	few	TRBJ1-1	.	CASSQADRTEAFF	TGTGCCAGCAGCCAAGCCGACAGGACTGAAGCTTTCTTT
TRBV9	.	TRBJ1-5	TRBD1	CASSWGQGRGGQPQHF	TGTGCCAGCAGCTGGGGACAGGGGAGGGGGGGTCAGCCCCAGCATTTT
TRBV15	once	TRBJ1-5	.	CATSTPGQSNQPQHF	TGTGCCACCAGCACCCCGGGTCAGAGCAATCAGCCCCAGCATTTT
TRBV7-2	once	TRBJ2-6	TRBD2	CASSPGTSGVLSGANVLTF	TGTGCCAGCAGCCCCGGGACTAGCGGGGTCCTCTCTGGGGCCAACGTCCTGACTTTC
TRBV5-1	many	TRBJ1-1	TRBD1	CASSFYRGNTEAFF	TGCGCCAGCAGCTTTTACAGGGGGAACACTGAAGCTTTCTTT
TRBV7-9	many	TRBJ2-5	.	CASSLVLEEETQYF	TGTGCCAGCAGCTTAGTTTTGGAAGAAGAGACCCAGTACTTC
TRBV7-2	.	TRBJ1-2	.	CASSLEEASHYGYTF	TGTGCCAGCAGCTTAGAGGAGGCATCTCACTATGGCTACACCTTC
TRBV19	many	TRBJ2-6	.	CASTSARVGPGANVLTF	TGTGCCAGTACCTCTGCAAGGGTAGGGCCTGGGGCCAACGTCCTGACTTTC
TRBV15	.	TRBJ2-5	TRBD2	CATRTGGSIGETQYF	TGTGCCACCAGGACTGGCGGGAGTATCGGAGAGACCCAGTACTTC
TRBV29-1	.	TRBJ2-2	.	CSVKTSTGTGELYF	TGCAGCGTTAAGACTAGCACAGGGACCGGGGAGCTGTACTTC
TRBV13	.	TRBJ2-7	TRBD1	CASEQDGTGIGQYF	TGTGCCAGCGAGCAGGACGGGACAGGGATCGGGCAGTACTTC
TRBV6-5	.	TRBJ1-1	.	CASSLVHRRDTEAFF	TGTGCCAGCAGTTTAGTGCATCGACGGGACACTGAAGCTTTTTTT
TRBV10-3	many	TRBJ1-2	.	CASSYLVSGNYGYTF	TGTGCCAGCAGTTATCTTGTTTCGGGAAACTATGGCTACACCTTC
TRBV2	.	TRBJ1-4	.	CASRKGGFGEKLFF	TGTGCCAGCAGGAAGGGGGGCTTCGGGGAAAAACTGTTTTTT
TRBV2	.	TRBJ1-3	.	CASSGGYTIYF	TGTGCCAGCAGTGGTGGCTACACCATATATTTT
TRBV12-5	few	TRBJ2-5	.	CASGAAAQTRTALQETQYF	TGTGCTAGTGGTGCAGCCGCCCAGACGAGGACTGCCTTGCAAGAGACCCAGTACTTC
TRBV29-1	many	TRBJ2-2	TRBD1	CSVRQGGDTGELFF	TGCAGCGTCCGACAGGGTGGTGACACCGGGGAGCTGTTTTTT
TRBV15	many	TRBJ1-6	.	CATSRGGTRNSPLHF	TGTGCCACCAGCAGAGGGGGGACTCGGAATTCACCCCTCCACTTT
TRBV7-9	many	TRBJ2-7	.	CASSAVYEQYF	TGTGCCAGCAGCGCGGTCTACGAGCAGTACTTC
TRBV24-1	once	TRBJ1-5	.	CATSAIGYTHQPQHF	TGTGCCACCAGTGCCATAGGATACACCCATCAGCCCCAGCATTTT
TRBV7-2	once	TRBJ1-2	TRBD1	CASSLKEAGGTWGYTF	TGTGCCAGCAGCTTAAAGGAGGCAGGGGGCACTTGGGGCTACACCTTC
TRBV6-5	.	TRBJ1-5	.	CASKTEISNQPQHF	TGTGCCAGCAAGACAGAGATTAGCAATCAGCCCCAGCATTTT
TRBV4-2	few	TRBJ1-4	.	CASSGDLQDEKLFF	TGTGCCAGCAGCGGCGATCTACAGGATGAAAAACTGTTTTTT
TRBV10-3	.	TRBJ1-2	TRBD1	CAISGRQGNGYTF	TGTGCCATCAGCGGTAGACAGGGGAATGGCTACACCTTC
TRBV7-9	many	TRBJ1-5	TRBD1	CASSRGTASFPQHF	TGTGCCAGCAGCCGTGGGACAGCTTCATTTCCCCAGCATTTT
TRBV6-2/TRBV6-3	.	TRBJ2-7	.	CASITGLLSNGEQYF	TGTGCCAGCATCACAGGGTTGCTGTCTAACGGCGAGCAGTACTTC
TRBV25-1	.	TRBJ1-5	TRBD1	CASSELGQDQPQHF	TGTGCCAGCAGTGAATTGGGACAGGATCAGCCCCAGCATTTT
TRBV4-2	many	TRBJ1-2	TRBD1	CASSRSEGAHGYTF	TGTGCCAGCAGCCGCAGCGAGGGGGCCCATGGCTACACCTTC
TRBV7-9	once	TRBJ1-2	.	CASSPGGDPGNTF	TGTGCCAGCAGCCCGGGAGGGGACCCTGGAAACACCTTC
TRBV19	many	TRBJ1-1	TRBD1	CASSAGTGGHDTEAFF	TGTGCCAGTAGTGCCGGGACAGGGGGCCACGACACTGAAGCTTTCTTT